This record covers a single T cell receptor beta chain. Sequenced by immunoSEQ multiplex PCR; TCRdb stores in-frame clones only, minus some. The table lists some 100,000 clones, 82% of them singletons, with around 6.3% in the top ten. This specimen comes from a study of radiation and T cells in renal cell carcinoma. Noted time point: baseline pretreatment blood. Described treatment: 15 Gy SBRT to primary tumor, nephrectomy 4 weeks later. The tumor was a clear cell renal cell carcinoma. This specimen consisted of blood, obtained from a patient whose treatment included radiotherapy and nephrectomy. The receptor was isolated from a man aged 55 to 69 with renal cell carcinoma.

The CDR3 DNA follows: TGTGCCAGCAGTTCTATTGAACTAGCGGCCACAGATACGCAGTATTTT. Amino acid sequence: CASSSIELAATDTQYF. The chain is built from TRBV27 and TRBJ2-3; 8 bases agree with TRBD2. With V trimmed by 4 bases and J by 2 bases, 8 bases remained unmatched. CDR1 MNHEY and CDR2 SMNVEV come from the germline V gene (reference sequence). The length of the CDR3 is 16 residues.